This is a list of T cell receptor beta chains from one sample in a study of blood T cell repertoires in COVID-19. Profiled with immunoSEQ multiplex PCR; TCRdb holds only in-frame clones, not every one. The sample records around 140,000 clones, around 78% being singletons. Sequencing was performed on peripheral blood. The receptor source for this set is a woman in her fifties or sixties with acute or convalescent COVID-19. CDR3s include the opening cysteine and the closing phenylalanine or tryptophan. D genes are given only for firm matches. Where a row states a size, it is once, few, many or the class of an expanded clone; other rows omit it.

cdr3_aa: CASSLGLPNSYEQYF; cdr3_nt: TGTGCCAGCAGTTTAGGACTACCGAACTCCTACGAGCAGTACTTC; clone_size: -; j_call: TRBJ2-7; d_call: -; v_call: TRBV28
cdr3_aa: CASTPREGSNSPLHF; cdr3_nt: TGTGCCAGCACCCCACGGGAGGGTTCTAATTCACCCCTCCACTTT; clone_size: -; j_call: TRBJ1-6; d_call: -; v_call: TRBV6-5
cdr3_aa: CASSLPRLAEETQYF; cdr3_nt: TGTGCCAGCAGCTTACCAAGACTAGCTGAAGAGACCCAGTACTTC; clone_size: -; j_call: TRBJ2-5; d_call: TRBD2; v_call: TRBV7-9
cdr3_aa: CASLGRSSYNEQFF; cdr3_nt: TGTGCCAGCTTGGGGCGGAGCTCCTACAATGAGCAGTTCTTC; clone_size: -; j_call: TRBJ2-1; d_call: -; v_call: TRBV2
cdr3_aa: CASSRLAGGSEQYF; cdr3_nt: TGTGCCAGCAGTCGACTAGCGGGAGGAAGCGAGCAGTACTTC; clone_size: -; j_call: TRBJ2-7; d_call: TRBD2; v_call: TRBV27
cdr3_aa: CATSRDYEGNTEAFF; cdr3_nt: TGTGCCACCAGCAGAGATTATGAGGGTAACACTGAAGCTTTCTTT; clone_size: -; j_call: TRBJ1-1; d_call: -; v_call: TRBV15
cdr3_aa: CASSLSSSYEQYF; cdr3_nt: TGTGCCAGCAGCTTATCTAGCTCCTACGAGCAGTACTTC; clone_size: -; j_call: TRBJ2-7; d_call: -; v_call: TRBV5-4
cdr3_aa: CASSSRTGVGASEQFF; cdr3_nt: TGTGCCAGCAGCTCCAGGACAGGGGTGGGGGCATCTGAGCAGTTCTTC; clone_size: -; j_call: TRBJ2-1; d_call: TRBD1; v_call: TRBV11-3
cdr3_aa: CSASKGTSGNSYEQYF; cdr3_nt: TGCAGTGCTAGTAAAGGGACTAGCGGAAACTCCTACGAGCAGTACTTC; clone_size: once; j_call: TRBJ2-7; d_call: TRBD2; v_call: TRBV20-1
cdr3_aa: CASSWGLAGVGEQYF; cdr3_nt: TGTGCCAGCAGTTGGGGACTAGCGGGAGTAGGTGAGCAGTACTTC; clone_size: -; j_call: TRBJ2-7; d_call: TRBD2; v_call: TRBV6-5
cdr3_aa: CASSEDNSGWDTQYF; cdr3_nt: TGCGCCAGCAGTGAGGATAACAGCGGTTGGGATACGCAGTATTTT; clone_size: once; j_call: TRBJ2-3; d_call: -; v_call: TRBV10-1
cdr3_aa: CASSGTSQVTYNEQFF; cdr3_nt: TGTGCCAGCAGCGGGACTAGCCAGGTTACCTACAATGAGCAGTTCTTC; clone_size: few; j_call: TRBJ2-1; d_call: TRBD2; v_call: TRBV7-9
cdr3_aa: CASSQGARGMGTQYF; cdr3_nt: TGTGCCAGCAGCCAAGGGGCCAGGGGGATGGGGACCCAGTACTTC; clone_size: -; j_call: TRBJ2-5; d_call: TRBD1; v_call: TRBV14
cdr3_aa: CASAPEGVRGGTDTQYF; cdr3_nt: TGTGCCTCTGCGCCGGAAGGGGTGCGGGGAGGCACAGATACGCAGTATTTT; clone_size: -; j_call: TRBJ2-3; d_call: -; v_call: TRBV24-1
cdr3_aa: CASSLDLTSGRSEQYF; cdr3_nt: TGTGCCAGCAGCTTAGATCTAACTAGCGGGAGGAGCGAGCAGTACTTC; clone_size: -; j_call: TRBJ2-7; d_call: TRBD2; v_call: TRBV11-2
cdr3_aa: CASSLFTSGSTDTQYF; cdr3_nt: TGTGCCAGCAGCCTCTTCACTAGCGGTTCCACAGATACGCAGTATTTT; clone_size: -; j_call: TRBJ2-3; d_call: TRBD2; v_call: TRBV28